This T cell receptor (beta chain) was sequenced in a study of cytomegalovirus exposure and HLA in healthy donors. This CDR3 is 15 amino acids long. Trimming cost V 5 bases and J 4 bases; bases outside gene matches: 10. CDR1 is MNHEY and CDR2 is SMNVEV in the germline V gene (reference sequence). Points from the study as a whole: Reportedly, diagnosis of cytomegalovirus status by the classifier showed high specificity and sensitivity.

13 Jbeta primers and 60 Vbeta primers were used for the PCR. Sequencing used immunoSEQ multiplex PCR; TCRdb keeps in-frame clones, though not all of them. This table holds over 150,000 clones, around 84% found once. This clone was seen more than once but under ten times. What it binds is not known. The chain employs TRBV27 and TRBJ1-2, with 7 bases identical to TRBD1. Sequenced material: PBMCs. The clonotype was recovered from a woman between 40 and 50 years old in good health and CMV-seropositive. The chain's CDR3 is CASSHQTGIPYGYTF. Written as DNA, the CDR3 is TGTGCCAGCAGTCACCAGACAGGGATCCCCTATGGCTACACCTTC.